This entry concerns a single T cell receptor beta chain. This clone came up a few times. No antigen is known for it. Within one base of it there is no much larger clone, and no base qualities were kept. The sample originates from a study of OX40 agonist ivuxolimab in advanced cancers. For context, the study as a whole: The costimulatory receptor OX40 (CD134) was targeted by ivuxolimab, a fully human IgG2 agonistic monoclonal antibody. Intravenous ivuxolimab was administered to patients every 2 weeks at six dose levels: 0.01, 0.1, 0.3, 1.5, 3 and 10 mg/kg. Of the approximately 54 patients in dose escalation, some 19 had hepatocellular carcinoma, some 15 had melanoma, 9 had renal cell carcinoma and 9 had head and neck cancer. A male proportion of around 83% and a mean age of around 60 years, ranging from about 20 to 85, were recorded for the dose-escalation cohort. Patients were allowed to have had prior anti-PD-1, anti-PD-L1 or anti-CTLA-4 therapy, and roughly two fifths of the dose-escalation patients had been treated with checkpoint inhibitors. Partial responses were achieved by three dose-escalation patients, of whom one had hepatocellular carcinoma and two had cutaneous melanoma. Peripheral TCRbeta sequencing aimed to test whether ivuxolimab altered TCR sequence diversity and caused clonal T-cell expansion. The paper covers the monotherapy dose-escalation part of the phase I ivuxolimab trial, which included N of about 50 patients.

Patients with a history of autoimmune disease or receiving systemic immunosuppression were excluded from the trial. Peripheral blood for TCR sequencing was collected from all dose cohorts at baseline, on cycle 4 day 1, and on cycle 7 day 1. The samples were drawn from a first-in-human, open-label, multicenter phase I dose-escalation trial of ivuxolimab. The trial enrolled adults with locally advanced or metastatic head and neck squamous cell, hepatocellular, melanoma or renal cell carcinoma. Before TCR sequencing, CD4+ T cells and CD8+ T cells were sorted from peripheral blood as separate populations. To sequence the TCRbeta CDR3 region, genomic DNA was isolated from the sorted cells. The immunoSEQ Assay was used for sequencing of TCRbeta CDR3 regions. TCRdb re-hosts the immuneACCESS table, in-frame sequences only. Its copies lack some clones; in the studies checked, an unresolved V gene accounts for under half of them, and the cause for the rest is not known. For this sample the table gives tens of thousands of clones, of which 80% to 95% were detected only once. In total, the top ten clones hold 25% of the sample.

Here is what the overall study found, with its caveats: In the 0.1-3.0 mg/kg groups, partial responders were among the patients with the lowest normalized peripheral clonal expansion, particularly in CD8+ T cells. The antigen specificity of the clonally expanded peripheral T cells was not determined. Low levels of normalized T-cell clonal expansion were also seen in some patients who did not respond. After ivuxolimab, CD8+ T cells had more expanded clones than CD4+ T cells on average. At doses of 0.1 to 3.0 mg/kg, clonal expansion of both CD4+ and CD8+ T cells in blood was seen between baseline and week 6.

This TCR was sampled from an adult with an advanced solid tumor such as melanoma, head and neck, liver or kidney cancer. The sample here was CD4+ or CD8+ T cells sorted from blood, taken in a trial of the OX40 agonist ivuxolimab.

The base sequence is TGTGCCAGCAGCTTAGAGAATCAGCCCCAGCATTTT. Its translation reads: CASSLENQPQHF. The receptor chain draws on TRBV7-9 and TRBJ1-5; no D segment can be confidently identified. The germline V gene (reference sequence) sets CDR1 to SEHNR and CDR2 to FQNEAQ. The junction shows trimming of 1 base on V and 4 bases on J, plus 2 bases between the germline ends. From cysteine to phenylalanine, the CDR3 is 12 amino acids long. The sequence is cut down to CDR3 DNA, 36 bases in frame from base 1.